This T cell receptor beta chain was profiled in a study of blood T cell repertoires in COVID-19. Study context: Spain, Italy and the United States supplied samples that represented acute and convalescent COVID-19.

Study processing details: Using reference gene primer amplification, nucleated cell counts were estimated. TCRdb's copy holds only in-frame clones and misses some; the assay was immunoSEQ multiplex PCR. D and trimming come from the DNA, and the V and J calls and clone size come from that table. The top ten clones hold approximately 8% of a sample with around 220,000 clones, approximately 80% of them seen once. Those enrolled in Seattle joined during active infection and were followed longitudinally afterward. The V gene end was trimmed by 4 bases and the J gene end by 2 bases; junction bases not matched to a gene: 8. This CDR3 has 15 residues. Per germline, CDR1 SGHVS and CDR2 FQNEAQ.

The sequenced sample consisted of peripheral blood. This TCR derives from an elderly woman with COVID-19, enrolled during active disease. This chain joins TRBV7-8 and TRBJ2-7, with TRBD2 matching over 7 bases. CDR3 nucleotide sequence: TGTGCCAGCAGCTCCACCAGCGGGGCCCCCTACGAGCAGTACTTC. It translates to CASSSTSGAPYEQYF.